Listed below are T cell receptor beta chains from one sample, sequenced in a study of tumour-infiltrating T cells in Burkitt lymphoma. Only in-frame clones appear in the TCRdb table, and some are missing; sequencing was by immunoSEQ multiplex PCR. The sample lists under 8,000 clones, over 9.5% seen once, with around 2.5% in the top ten. Sequencing was done on a sample of tumor tissue. The receptors come from a human donor with diffuse large B-cell lymphoma. The CDR3 runs from the conserved cysteine through the conserved F or W. D genes are given only for firm matches. The size of a clone is reported for some rows only, either as once, few or many, or as a class for expanded clones.

>14|TRBV9|TRBJ1-1|.|.
TGTGCCAGCAGCTCGCCGGACAGAAGCACTGAAGCTTTCTTT
CASSSPDRSTEAFF
>14|TRBV10-3|TRBJ1-4|.|few
TGTGCCATCAGCAAGAATGGGGATAATGAAAAACTGTTTTTT
CAISKNGDNEKLFF
>13|TRBV11-3|TRBJ2-3|TRBD1|few
TGTGCCAGCAGCCCGGGACAGACAGATACGCAGTATTTT
CASSPGQTDTQYF
>13|TRBV27|TRBJ2-3|.|.
TGTGCCAGCAGGTCATGGGACACAGATACGCAGTATTTT
CASRSWDTDTQYF
>14|TRBV2|TRBJ1-5|.|few
TGTGCCAGCAGTGTCGTACGGATCAATCAGCCCCAGCATTTT
CASSVVRINQPQHF
>16|TRBV5-1|TRBJ1-5|TRBD1|.
TGCGCCAGCAGCTTGGGGGGACAGGCTAGCAATCAGCCCCAGCATTTT
CASSLGGQASNQPQHF
>15|TRBV6-1|TRBJ2-5|TRBD1|.
TGTGCCAGCAGTTCGGGACCGGACAGGCGAGGGACCCAGTACTTC
CASSSGPDRRGTQYF
>14|TRBV19|TRBJ2-3|.|few
TGTGCCAGTAGTCAATGGCGAGGGACAGATACGCAGTATTTT
CASSQWRGTDTQYF
>14|TRBV7-9|TRBJ2-7|.|few
TGTGCCAGCAGTTCCCCGGCAGGCCCCTACGAGCAGTACTTC
CASSSPAGPYEQYF
>15|TRBV5-1|TRBJ2-3|.|few
TGCGCCAGCAGCTTGGCAGGGGACGGCACAGATACGCAGTATTTT
CASSLAGDGTDTQYF
>17|TRBV5-5|TRBJ1-2|.|.
TGTGCCAGCAGCTTGGTCGGTGATGGGGCGCTCAACTATGGCTACACCTTC
CASSLVGDGALNYGYTF
>16|TRBV19|TRBJ1-5|.|.
TGTGCCAGTAGTGAATTATCCGGCTCCTGGGGGCAGCCCCAGCATTTT
CASSELSGSWGQPQHF
>14|TRBV14|TRBJ1-6|.|.
TGTGCCAGCAGCCACCCAGGGAAGGATTCACCCCTCCACTTT
CASSHPGKDSPLHF
>16|TRBV4-2|TRBJ2-7|TRBD2|.
TGTGCCAGCAGCCAAGATTTGGGTAGCGGGGGCTACGAGCAGTACTTC
CASSQDLGSGGYEQYF
>14|TRBV7-9|TRBJ2-7|.|.
TGTGCCAGCAGCACCGGGAAGGGGAACAACGAGCAGTACTTC
CASSTGKGNNEQYF
>12|TRBV14|TRBJ1-1|.|few
TGTGCCAGCCGGGCGGCGGGGGGGAGAACTTTCTTT
CASRAAGGRTFF
>17|TRBV4-1|TRBJ1-1|.|.
TGCGCCAGCAGCCTGGGGGGGGCCTTTGCGGTCCACACTGAAGCTTTCTTT
CASSLGGAFAVHTEAFF
>14|TRBV28|TRBJ2-7|.|.
TGTGCCAGCAGTTTAGGGCGTGTGGCCTACGAGCAGTACTTC
CASSLGRVAYEQYF
>14|TRBV5-1|TRBJ1-1|.|.
TGCGCCAGCAGCTTGGGGTCACTGAACACTGAAGCTTTCTTT
CASSLGSLNTEAFF
>20|TRBV6-9|TRBJ2-2|TRBD2|few
TGTGCCAGCAGTTATTCTACCACGGGACTAGCGGGGTCGAACACCGGGGAGCTGTTTTTT
CASSYSTTGLAGSNTGELFF
>15|TRBV5-1|TRBJ1-6|.|.
TGCGCCAGCAGCTTGGCACAGGGTCGTCATTCACCCCTCCACTTT
CASSLAQGRHSPLHF
>15|TRBV7-2|TRBJ2-1|.|few
TGTGCCAGCAGCTTAGGTGGGACTGCATACAATGAGCAGTTCTTC
CASSLGGTAYNEQFF
>20|TRBV7-8|TRBJ1-3|.|.
TGTGCCAGCAGCTTAATTCCAATTGGTGTTCTTGGGGGGCTTGGAAACACCATATATTTT
CASSLIPIGVLGGLGNTIYF
>15|TRBV4-2|TRBJ2-5|.|.
TGTGCCAGCAGCCACGCAACCCCGGGGCAAGAGACCCAGTACTTC
CASSHATPGQETQYF
>12|TRBV25-1|TRBJ1-5|.|few
TGTGCCAGCAGTAAGGGGGATCAGCCCCAGCATTTT
CASSKGDQPQHF
>15|TRBV7-7|TRBJ2-3|.|.
TGTGCCAGCAGCCTAGTCGGCGGGGAGGCAGATACGCAGTATTTT
CASSLVGGEADTQYF
>15|TRBV7-2|TRBJ2-1|TRBD1|.
TGTGCCAGCAGCCCTCAAACTAACAGGGGCAATGAGCAGTTCTTC
CASSPQTNRGNEQFF
>14|TRBV10-3|TRBJ2-3|.|few
TGTGCCATCAGTCAACAACCCCCCACAGATACGCAGTATTTT
CAISQQPPTDTQYF
>16|TRBV18|TRBJ1-4|.|.
TGTGCCAGCTCACCGTCCCTGCTGGGCACTAATGAAAAACTGTTTTTT
CASSPSLLGTNEKLFF
>16|TRBV10-1|TRBJ2-2|TRBD1|.
TGCGCCAGCAGTGGGGACAGGGCCGCGAACACCGGGGAGCTGTTTTTT
CASSGDRAANTGELFF
>15|TRBV10-3|TRBJ2-2|.|few
TGTGCCATCAGTGAGTCGTCGGGGTACACCGGGGAGCTGTTTTTT
CAISESSGYTGELFF
>15|TRBV28|TRBJ1-5|TRBD1|few
TGTGCCAGCAGAGGGGGACAGGGAGGCAATCAGCCCCAGCATTTT
CASRGGQGGNQPQHF
>15|TRBV6-5|TRBJ2-2|.|few
TGTGCCAGCAGTTATGATGGTAGCGGAACCGGGGAGCTGTTTTTT
CASSYDGSGTGELFF
>13|TRBV6-1|TRBJ1-2|.|.
TGTGCCAGCAGTGAGAGCGAGCTGGATGGCTACACCTTC
CASSESELDGYTF
>13|TRBV4-3|TRBJ1-4|.|.
TGCGCCAGCAGCCTGGAGGCTAATGAAAAACTGTTTTTT
CASSLEANEKLFF
>15|TRBV11-2|TRBJ2-5|.|.
TGTGCCAGCAGCTCGGGTATGGGGTACCAAGAGACCCAGTACTTC
CASSSGMGYQETQYF
>20|TRBV9|TRBJ2-6|TRBD1|few
TGTGCCAGCAGCGTAGATCCCGGACAGGGGATGGGTAATGGGGCCAACGTCCTGACTTTC
CASSVDPGQGMGNGANVLTF
>15|TRBV30|TRBJ2-3|TRBD1|few
TGTGCCTGGGGCATCAGGGGGCAGGGCACAGATACGCAGTATTTT
CAWGIRGQGTDTQYF
>13|TRBV11-2|TRBJ1-1|TRBD1|few
TGTGCCAGCAGCGCGGGGACAGACACTGAAGCTTTCTTT
CASSAGTDTEAFF
>14|TRBV29-1|TRBJ2-3|.|few
TGCAGCTCCTCGACTGACTATAGCACAGATACGCAGTATTTT
CSSSTDYSTDTQYF
>14|TRBV5-6|TRBJ2-7|.|few
TGTGCCAGCAGCTTCACAGTCCTTGTCGACGAGCAGTACTTC
CASSFTVLVDEQYF
>15|TRBV10-2|TRBJ2-1|TRBD1|few
TGCGCCAGCATCGACAGGGGATCCTCCTACAATGAGCAGTTCTTC
CASIDRGSSYNEQFF
>13|TRBV5-4|TRBJ2-1|TRBD1|few
TGTGCCAGCAGCCCGACAGGGGGGAATGAGCAGTTCTTC
CASSPTGGNEQFF
>15|TRBV7-9|TRBJ2-2|TRBD1|few
TGTGCCAGCAGCTCACCACAGGGGTACACCGGGGAGCTGTTTTTT
CASSSPQGYTGELFF
>16|TRBV5-1|TRBJ2-3|.|.
TGCGCCAGCAGCTTGGTAGGATCGAGGGGCACAGATACGCAGTATTTT
CASSLVGSRGTDTQYF
>16|TRBV7-2|TRBJ1-2|TRBD1|few
TGTGCCAGCAGCTTCGCCCCCCGACAGGGTCGCTATGGCTACACCTTC
CASSFAPRQGRYGYTF
>15|TRBV2|TRBJ2-1|.|.
TGTGCCAGCAGGGAGCGAAAAGGGTTCGGCAATGAGCAGTTCTTC
CASRERKGFGNEQFF
>15|TRBV10-2|TRBJ2-3|TRBD2|few
TGCGCCAGCCGCATTCTAGCGGGGGGCACAGATACGCAGTATTTT
CASRILAGGTDTQYF
>16|TRBV11-2|TRBJ2-2|.|few
TGTGCCAGCACCTTAGGGCAAGGAGTGAACACCGGGGAGCTGTTTTTT
CASTLGQGVNTGELFF
>14|TRBV7-2|TRBJ1-5|.|few
TGTGCCAGCAGCCCCGCCGGGCGCAATCAGCCCCAGCATTTT
CASSPAGRNQPQHF
>15|TRBV7-9|TRBJ2-7|.|.
TGTGCCAGCAGCGATTCCGACAGGATTAGCTACGAGCAGTACTTC
CASSDSDRISYEQYF
>11|TRBV7-9|TRBJ2-7|.|few
TGTGCCAGCAGCTTCTGGGAGGAGCAGTACTTC
CASSFWEEQYF
>14|TRBV6-5|TRBJ1-1|TRBD1|.
TGTGCCAGCAGTTCCGACAGGGGTAACACTGAAGCTTTCTTT
CASSSDRGNTEAFF